The 28 T cell receptor beta chains reported below all come from one sample, sequenced in a study of technical replicates of blood from a handful of donors (dated by TCRdb to 2016 to 2017). The library was obtained by the immunoSEQ multiplex PCR assay. TCRdb mirrors the immuneACCESS table, restricted to in-frame sequences. Some clones are absent from its copies; in checked studies, under half trace to an unresolved V gene, and the reason for the others is unknown. In this sample the table shows about 85,000 clones, approximately 94% of which occur a single time. The ten largest clones add up to less than 0.25% of the sample. The sample was T cells isolated from PBMCs. The receptors derive from a human donor in good health.

This chain connects TRBV4-1 to TRBJ2-7; D gene uncertain. CDR3 size: 15 residues. Trimming took off 1 base at V and 4 bases at J, with 14 bases between the two ends. CDR1 MGHRA and CDR2 YSYEKL come from the germline V gene. The CDR3 sequence: CASSQGQNGVYEQYF. The CDR3 bases are TGCGCCAGCAGCCAAGGCCAGAATGGAGTATACGAGCAGTACTTC.

V is TRBV19 and J is TRBJ2-5, with D unclear. V gave up 7 bases and J gave up 2 bases, with 11 bases separating them. Per germline, CDR1 LNHDA and CDR2 SQIVND (reference sequence). This CDR3 comprises 13 residues. The CDR3 nucleotides are TGTGCCAGTAATTCCGGGTTGCAAGAGACCCAGTACTTC. Residues: CASNSGLQETQYF.

The chain employs TRBV5-1 and TRBJ2-7; D gene ambiguous. The germline V gene has CDR1 SGHRS and CDR2 YFSETQ. V lost 2 bases to trimming and J lost 2 bases, with 11 bases between them. The CDR3 is made up of 14 amino acids. The CDR3, as DNA: TGCGCCAGCAGCTTCGGCGGCTCCCCCTACGAGCAGTACTTC. This translates into CASSFGGSPYEQYF.

The chain carries TRBV5-1 and TRBJ2-3, with D tentatively TRBD2 (5 bases). This CDR3 is built from 14 residues. Germline CDR1 and CDR2: SGHRS and YFSETQ. V was trimmed by 0 bases and J by 7 bases, leaving 12 bases between them. In DNA, the CDR3 is TGCGCCAGCAGCTTGGACTACGGAGGCAATACGCAGTATTTT. Translating it yields CASSLDYGGNTQYF.

The chain is built from TRBV13 and TRBJ2-4; 7 bases line up with TRBD2. The length of the CDR3 is 14 residues. Trimming removed 0 bases from V and 9 bases from J; junction bases left unmatched: 5. The germline V gene has CDR1 PRHDT and CDR2 FYEKMQ (reference sequence). CDR3 in amino acids: CASSLGSGRAIQYF. CDR3 nucleotide sequence: TGTGCCAGCAGCTTAGGTAGCGGGCGAGCCATTCAGTACTTC.

This rearrangement joins TRBV6-5 to TRBJ1-2; 7 positions match TRBD1. There are 12 residues in the CDR3. The ends lost 6 bases at V and 3 bases at J; junction bases unmatched: 1. The germline V gene encodes CDR1 MNHEY and CDR2 SVGAGI. The CDR3 spells CASSDRDYGYTF. Written as DNA, the CDR3 is TGTGCCAGCAGCGACAGGGACTATGGCTACACCTTC.

The chain carries TRBV7-6 and TRBJ2-3; no clear D. Trimming shortened V by 1 base and J by 2 bases, and 7 bases separated the two germline ends. CDR3 length: 14 amino acids. CDR1 is SGHVS, CDR2 FNYEAQ, per germline. CDR3 bases: TGTGCCAGCAGCTTAGGTCGGTCCACAGATACGCAGTATTTT. It translates to CASSLGRSTDTQYF.

The sample holds one count of this clone. The rearrangement links TRBV28 to TRBJ2-1; D is ambiguous. The V and J ends lost 3 bases and 7 bases respectively, with 7 bases between them. The CDR3 contains 12 residues. CDR1 and CDR2 from the germline V gene are MDHEN and SYDVKM. CDR3 loop: CASSFALNEQFF. The DNA of the CDR3 is TGTGCCAGCAGTTTTGCCCTAAATGAGCAGTTCTTC.

The chain carries TRBV4-2 and TRBJ1-1, with 7 bases identical to TRBD1. The CDR3 is made up of 15 amino acids. The ends lost 0 bases at V and 0 bases at J; junction bases unmatched: 1. The V gene's germline CDR1 is LGHNA and CDR2 YNFKEQ. In DNA form, the CDR3 reads TGTGCCAGCAGCCAAGAGGGACAGATGAACACTGAAGCTTTCTTT. Residues: CASSQEGQMNTEAFF.

The chain has TRBV30 and TRBJ1-2; 9 bases match TRBD1. Germline CDR1 and CDR2: GTSNPN and SVGIG (reference sequence). The ends lost 5 bases at V and 4 bases at J; junction bases unmatched: 5. This CDR3 has 13 amino acids. This chain's CDR3 is CAWVRDRAYGYTF. CDR3 DNA: TGTGCCTGGGTCCGGGACAGGGCCTATGGCTACACCTTC.

The V and J genes are TRBV25-1 and TRBJ2-1; weak D call: TRBD2 (6 bases). This CDR3 contains 14 residues. Germline lookup yields CDR1 MGHDK and CDR2 SYGVNS. V was clipped by 1 base and J by 8 bases, with 12 bases between them. The CDR3 loop reads CASSEFRWEDEQFF. The CDR3, as DNA: TGTGCCAGCAGTGAATTTCGTTGGGAGGATGAGCAGTTCTTC.

V usage is TRBV6-6 and J usage is TRBJ2-3, with 7 bases fitting TRBD2. Germline loops: CDR1 MNHNY, CDR2 SVGAGI (reference sequence). The CDR3 spans 15 residues. The ends lost 3 bases at V and 1 base at J; junction bases unmatched: 4. The CDR3 coding sequence is TGTGCCAGCAGTTATAGCGCGGGAGGCACAGATACGCAGTATTTT. Its protein is CASSYSAGGTDTQYF.

This clone was counted only a few times. The genes are TRBV19 and TRBJ1-6, with 9 bases that match TRBD1. Trimming removed 4 bases from V and 10 bases from J; junction bases left unmatched: 5. Germline V gives CDR1 LNHDA, CDR2 SQIVND (reference sequence). The CDR3 covers 14 residues. The CDR3 here is CASSRDRAGSPLHF. CDR3 sequence (DNA): TGTGCCAGTAGTAGGGACAGGGCCGGGTCACCCCTCCACTTT.

V and J are TRBV5-8 and TRBJ2-7; 14 bases agree with TRBD2. The CDR3 loop spans 20 amino acids. The V segment lost 6 bases and the J segment 0 bases; nucleotides outside the gene matches: 17. Germline V gene sequence: CDR1 SGHTS, CDR2 YDEGEE. The chain's CDR3 is CASTIPFMGLAGASSYEQYF. The CDR3 DNA reads TGTGCCAGCACCATACCCTTCATGGGACTAGCGGGGGCCTCCTCCTACGAGCAGTACTTC.

This chain connects TRBV9 to TRBJ2-3; 8 nucleotides agree with TRBD2. Germline loops: CDR1 SGDLS, CDR2 YYNGEE. V was clipped by 1 base and J by 2 bases; unmatched bases: 3. There are 15 residues in the CDR3. Here the CDR3 reads CASSVTGRVTDTQYF. As DNA, the CDR3 is TGTGCCAGCAGCGTAACCGGGAGGGTCACAGATACGCAGTATTTT.

The chain carries TRBV5-6 and TRBJ1-5; D remains ambiguous. The germline V gene encodes CDR1 SGHDT and CDR2 YYEEEE. V dropped 4 bases and J dropped 3 bases, with 11 bases sitting between them. The CDR3 covers 14 residues. In DNA form, the CDR3 reads TGTGCCAGCAGCATACGGGAATACAATCAGCCCCAGCATTTT. This sequence encodes CASSIREYNQPQHF.

This sequence joins TRBV19 and TRBJ2-3, with D perhaps TRBD2 (5 bases). V was shortened by 1 base and J by 6 bases, with 20 bases between the two germline ends. Germline V gene data show CDR1 as LNHDA and CDR2 as SQIVND (reference sequence). CDR3 length equals 17 residues. The CDR3: CASSIVRSGYRGDTQYF. The CDR3 DNA sequence: TGTGCCAGTAGTATAGTTCGGAGCGGTTATCGAGGGGATACGCAGTATTTT. Full variable domain (remainder filled in from reference TRBV19 and TRBJ2-3): DGGITQSPKYLFRKEGQNVTLSCEQNLNHDAMYWYRQDPGQGLRLIYYSQIVNDFQKGDIAEGYSVSREKKESFPLTVTSAQKNPTAFYLCASSIVRSGYRGDTQYFGPGTRLTVL.

The chain employs TRBV28 and TRBJ2-4, with a possible D match to TRBD2 (6 bases). The V gene lost 4 bases and the J gene lost 1 base, with 20 bases spanning the gap. The CDR3 consists of 18 residues. Germline lookup yields CDR1 MDHEN and CDR2 SYDVKM. Here the CDR3 DNA reads TGTGCCAGCAGTTCCCCCTTGGCCGGGAGTCGTGCCAAAAACATTCAGTACTTC. Its protein is CASSSPLAGSRAKNIQYF.

The V call is TRBV2, the J call TRBJ1-5, with 10 bases aligning to TRBD1. There are 17 residues in the CDR3. Germline CDR1 SNHLY, CDR2 FYNNEI. J gave up 1 base and V 6 bases, and 9 bases lay outside the gene matches. The CDR3 DNA is TGTGCCAGCAGCGGGACAGGGGCCTCGTTAAGCAATCAGCCCCAGCATTTT. Protein: CASSGTGASLSNQPQHF.

The chain carries TRBV28 and TRBJ2-1, with 11 bases lining up with TRBD2. This CDR3 is 15 amino acids long. After removal of 6 bases from V and 5 bases from J, the junction contained 6 bases not matched to a gene. In germline, CDR1 is MDHEN, CDR2 SYDVKM. CDR3 bases: TGTGCCAGCAGGGGGCTAGCGGGAGGAAACAATGAGCAGTTCTTC. Protein product: CASRGLAGGNNEQFF.

The chain couples TRBV18 to TRBJ2-5; D not certain. This CDR3 is 13 amino acids long. In germline, CDR1 is KGHSH, CDR2 LQKENI. V was trimmed by 8 bases and J by 4 bases, leaving 14 bases between them. DNA of the CDR3: TGTGCCAGCGGAAGTGGGCAGAGAGAGACCCAGTACTTC. Protein: CASGSGQRETQYF. Full variable domain (outside the CDR3, taken from reference TRBV18 and TRBJ2-5): NAGVMQNPRHLVRRRGQEARLRCSPMKGHSHVYWYRQLPEEGLKFMVYLQKENIIDESGMPKERFSAEFPKEGPSILRIQQVVRGDSAAYFCASGSGQRETQYFGPGTRLLVL.

The chain uses TRBV7-2 and TRBJ2-5, with 13 bases fitting TRBD2. V trimming: 7 bases; J trimming: 4 bases; junction bases outside the gene matches: 9. CDR1 SGHTA and CDR2 FQGNSA come from the germline V gene. The CDR3 extends over 16 amino acids. CDR3 in amino acids: CASTPMGLAGRETQYF. In nucleotides, the CDR3 is TGTGCCAGCACTCCCATGGGACTAGCGGGAAGAGAGACCCAGTACTTC.

The chain uses TRBV4-2 and TRBJ2-5; TRBD2 matches 9 bases. Germline CDR1 LGHNA, CDR2 YNFKEQ. The CDR3 consists of 15 residues. The junction had 2 bases not matched to a gene; V was cut back by 1 base and J by 2 bases. The CDR3 coding sequence is TGTGCCAGCAGCCAAGCAGCGGGAGGACAAGAGACCCAGTACTTC. Residues: CASSQAAGGQETQYF.

This clone was seen once. The chain couples TRBV19 to TRBJ1-3; D gene unclear. V was shortened by 5 bases and J by 6 bases, with 11 bases between the two germline ends. The germline CDR1 and CDR2 sequences are LNHDA and SQIVND (reference sequence). The CDR3 is made up of 13 amino acids. This chain's CDR3 is CASSVRISNTIYF. The DNA for the CDR3 is TGTGCCAGTAGTGTCAGGATTTCAAACACCATATATTTT.

V is TRBV4-1 and J is TRBJ1-1; D is ambiguous. CDR3 length equals 14 residues. V was trimmed by 6 bases and J by 7 bases, leaving 18 bases between them. CDR1 MGHRA and CDR2 YSYEKL come from the germline V gene. The CDR3 coding sequence is TGCGCCAGCAGTCATCCCCGGGGAAGAGATGAAGCTTTCTTT. It codes for CASSHPRGRDEAFF.

This sequence joins TRBV6-5 and TRBJ2-7, with D possibly TRBD1 on 5 matching bases. This CDR3 has 14 amino acids. The germline V and J ends were trimmed by 5 bases and 3 bases, with 14 bases remaining between them. CDR1 MNHEY and CDR2 SVGAGI come from the germline V gene. CDR3 in amino acids: CASSIDSVYYEQYF. DNA for the CDR3: TGTGCCAGCAGTATCGACAGCGTTTACTACGAGCAGTACTTC.

The rearrangement links TRBV5-4 to TRBJ1-3; 7 bases are a match to TRBD1. After removal of 5 bases from V and 4 bases from J, the junction contained 6 bases not matched to a gene. CDR3 length equals 14 residues. CDR1 is SGHNT and CDR2 is YYREEE in the germline V gene (reference sequence). For the CDR3, the DNA is TGTGCCAGCAGTGCCCCGGGACAGGGAAACACCATATATTTT. It codes for CASSAPGQGNTIYF. Variable domain in full (rest from reference TRBV5-4 and TRBJ1-3): ETGVTQSPTHLIKTRGQQVTLRCSSQSGHNTVSWYQQALGQGPQFIFQYYREEENGRGNFPPRFSGLQFPNYSSELNVNALELDDSALYLCASSAPGQGNTIYFGEGSWLTVV.

The chain is built from TRBV19 and TRBJ2-2, with 9 bases identical to TRBD1. Germline V gene sequence: CDR1 LNHDA, CDR2 SQIVND (reference sequence). The V segment lost 0 bases and the J segment 15 bases; nucleotides outside the gene matches: 8. The CDR3 loop spans 14 amino acids. CDR3 sequence reads: CASSIEGQGRVMFF. In DNA form, the CDR3 reads TGTGCCAGTAGTATAGAGGGACAGGGTCGTGTAATGTTTTTT.